This T cell receptor (beta chain) was captured by sequencing in a study of T-cell reconstitution after alpha-beta-depleted transplantation in children. General study points: Alpha-beta T cells present about two months after transplant were reported to originate from several hundred expanded graft clones.

Unique molecular identifiers featured in how the TCRbeta library was prepared. From the PCR reads, TCRdb called clonotypes with MiXCR, one entry per CDR3 protein. Among hundreds of thousands of distinct CDR3 sequences listed, 20% to 30% were seen once. Per germline, CDR1 SGDLS and CDR2 YYNGEE. The junction had 10 bases not matched to a gene; V was cut back by 6 bases and J by 2 bases. The CDR3 runs to 15 residues. There are a few counts of this clonotype. Its antigen is currently unknown. The receptor's source is a female patient aged 2-15 years who had a stem cell transplant for congenital amegakaryocytic thrombocytopenia, so the T cells may come from the graft donor. The chain has TRBV9 and TRBJ2-5; 7 nucleotides align to TRBD2. The sample in question was PBMCs, mostly from graft donor cells, obtained 360 days after TCRalphabeta/CD19-depleted stem cell transplant. The CDR3: CASKPRAGPQETQYF. Here the CDR3 DNA reads TGTGCCAGCAAACCTCGAGCGGGGCCTCAAGAGACCCAGTACTTC. Supplemented by reference TRBV9 and TRBJ2-5, the full variable domain reads DSGVTQTPKHLITATGQRVTLRCSPRSGDLSVYWYQQSLDQGLQFLIQYYNGEERAKGNILERFSAQQFPDLHSELNLSSLELGDSALYFCASKPRAGPQETQYFGPGTRLLVL.